These 4 T cell receptor beta chains originate from one sample sequenced in a study of identical twins. Using its own MiXCR run on the 5' RACE reads, TCRdb lists one record per CDR3 protein. The table lists about 200,000 distinct CDR3 sequences, 7.5% of them singletons, with less than 2% in the top ten. The same sample was also studied in work on yellow fever vaccine responses in identical twins.

The sample was memory (CD45RO+) T cells sorted from blood. These receptors were obtained from a woman younger than 35 in good health.

The chain has TRBV6-5 and TRBJ2-7; D possibly uses TRBD1 or TRBD2 (5 bases each). The CDR3 contains 14 residues. Trimming shortened V by 4 bases and J by 5 bases, and 15 bases separated the two germline ends. CDR1 and CDR2 from the germline V gene are MNHEY and SVGAGI. In nucleotides, the CDR3 is TGTGCCAGCAGTTCCTCCGGGGCGGTCCACGAGCAGTACTTC. Amino acid sequence: CASSSSGAVHEQYF.

J is TRBJ2-1 and V is TRBV12-5, with D unclear. Germline CDR1 and CDR2: LGHNT and FRNRAP. CDR3 length equals 15 residues. V was cut by 4 bases and J by 0 bases, with 10 bases left in between. The DNA of the CDR3 is TGTGCTAGTGGTTCGGGCTCTGGCTCCTACAATGAGCAGTTCTTC. Protein sequence: CASGSGSGSYNEQFF.

This clonotype was counted many times. The rearrangement links TRBV12-3 or TRBV12-4 to TRBJ2-7, with D tentatively TRBD1 (6 bases). The V end lost 5 bases, the J end lost 0 bases, and 11 bases lay between the germline ends. The CDR3 has 14 residues. The chain's CDR3 is CASSLRDTSYEQYF. In DNA form, the CDR3 reads TGTGCCAGCAGTCTCCGGGACACCTCCTACGAGCAGTACTTC.

This clonotype has a handful of counts. This sequence joins TRBV5-6 and TRBJ2-7, with TRBD1 matching 8 bases. The V gene's germline CDR1 is SGHDT and CDR2 YYEEEE. The J segment lost 1 base and the V segment lost 3 bases, leaving 18 bases of the junction unmatched. The CDR3 consists of 19 residues. CDR3 protein: CASSSTLEGTGTLSYEQYF. The CDR3 DNA follows: TGTGCCAGCAGCTCCACGCTAGAGGGGACAGGAACCCTTTCCTACGAGCAGTACTTC.